This is a list of T cell receptor beta chains from one sample in a study of OX40 agonist ivuxolimab in advanced cancers. The data were produced by immunoSEQ multiplex PCR, yet TCRdb's version contains in-frame clones alone and is incomplete. The sample gives more than 50,000 clones, about 89% of which show up once; over 9.5% is in the top ten. Specimen: CD4+ or CD8+ T cells sorted from blood, collected in a trial of the OX40 agonist ivuxolimab. The source of these receptors is an adult with an advanced solid tumor such as melanoma, head and neck, liver or kidney cancer. CDR3s leave out the opening cysteine and the closing phenylalanine or tryptophan. Each record gives: V gene, clone size, CDR3 protein. Rows give clone size only sometimes, using once, few, many, or a class for an expanded clone.

TRBV10-3	-	AISEGNKFRDRSRNEQF
TRBV6-6	few	ASCRDTTQGSYEQY
TRBV9	-	ASSFRDSGSGANVLT
TRBV15	medium-sized	ATTSKRTGDYEQY
TRBV4-1	-	ASTPPLTGELF
TRBV12-2	-	ASRLAFSSYEQY
TRBV5-6	-	ASSPGWGDQY
TRBV2	-	ASSEGTGNTEAF
TRBV2	-	ASSQRTDYGYT
TRBV7-8	-	AGTSSGLGPDTQY
TRBV5-1	few	ASSLGEGGYQPQH
TRBV6-6	-	ASSYPGGNTIY
TRBV27	once	ASTRTGLWETQY
TRBV7-2	once	ASSFGRLKETQY
TRBV5-8	-	ASTRSRGYTDTQY
TRBV12-5	-	ASGLAPMGQPNTGELF
TRBV2	once	ASGIGTGGTGELF
TRBV6-5	-	ASSLGVAAEQY
TRBV5-5	-	ACSGTPTMNTEAF
TRBV28	-	ASSYPGGFIPGTQY
TRBV10-3	-	AIRPGLEYGEQF
TRBV5-1	-	ASSAGTSGYNEQF
TRBV28	-	ASSTSGTGGAGYT
TRBV6-5	-	ASSYSAGTLADTIY
TRBV13	once	ASSLEAGGSETQY
TRBV15	-	ATSRGGGTDTQY
TRBV7-6	-	ASSLTSGRGITGELF
TRBV10-2	-	ASRDILVNTGF
TRBV29-1	-	SVGTNTGYGYT
TRBV19	-	ASMGTSGGAWNEQF
TRBV19	-	ASTPPSGRAETGELF
TRBV7-2	-	ASTGLSTDTQY
TRBV5-6	once	ASSLQAGQGWETQY
TRBV10-3	medium-sized	AIRADLNEKLF
TRBV4-1	-	ASSQEWLWAGDGEQY
TRBV5-4	-	ASSLDFFNEQF
TRBV7-9	-	ASSLQGLYGYT
TRBV6-5	-	ASSRGPYSYGYT
TRBV19	-	ASSIDRQSEQF
TRBV9	-	ASSVGGTYNEQF
TRBV19	-	ASSPNGGQGNQPQH
TRBV2	-	ANSASGTGELF
TRBV7-9	-	GAQTSQSSYNSPLH
TRBV5-1	-	ASSSQHQRAVYEQY
TRBV7-2	-	ASSRSAGNTGELF
TRBV5-1	-	ASSLLDGGETQY
TRBV6-6	-	ASSYSGQGWNTEAF
TRBV7-9	-	ASSFSATGPGNTIY
TRBV19	-	ASSIGWGVRETQY
TRBV28	-	ASRPSGSSSKNIQY
TRBV2	-	ASRAGRGLYGYT
TRBV19	-	ASRDRFYGYT
TRBV9	once	ASSPLLGVQETQY
TRBV2	-	ASSGRQGAHQPQH
TRBV2	-	ASSEARGGETQY
TRBV5-4	-	ASSPFGISLGTIY
TRBV7-1	-	ASSLQWGQIYGYT